The rows below give T cell receptor beta chains drawn from one sample of a study of neurological immune-mediated disorders. TCRdb reanalysed the 5' RACE reads using MiXCR and keeps one entry per CDR3 protein. The data hold around 94,000 distinct CDR3 sequences, with around 3.3% observed a single time. Material for sequencing was PBMCs. The receptors originated from a young woman with multiple sclerosis. Both conserved end residues are part of each CDR3. The order of the fields is D gene, V gene, J gene, clone size, CDR3 protein, CDR3 DNA. D genes are given only for firm matches. Size values are once, few and many counts, or a class for expanded clones, and some rows have none.

.	TRBV12-3/TRBV12-4	TRBJ1-1	many	CASSLEGMDAEAFF	TGTGCCAGCAGTTTGGAGGGTATGGACGCTGAAGCTTTCTTT
.	TRBV27	TRBJ2-3	many	CASCSASASTDTQYF	TGTGCCAGCTGTTCAGCTAGCGCTAGCACAGATACGCAGTATTTT
.	TRBV7-9	TRBJ1-1	many	CASNKQAGAEAFF	TGTGCCAGCAACAAACAGGCAGGGGCTGAAGCTTTCTTT
.	TRBV5-1	TRBJ1-4	many	CASSPAPQGFEKLFF	TGCGCCAGCAGTCCGGCCCCCCAGGGCTTTGAAAAACTGTTTTTT
.	TRBV4-1	TRBJ2-7	.	CASSQGFKQYF	TGCGCCAGCAGCCAAGGCTTTAAGCAGTACTTC
TRBD1	TRBV7-2	TRBJ1-5	many	CASSLGTGGNQPQHF	TGTGCCAGCAGCTTAGGGACAGGGGGCAATCAGCCCCAGCATTTT
.	TRBV3-1	TRBJ2-1	many	CASSQEGQPYNEQFF	TGTGCCAGCAGCCAGGAGGGACAGCCATACAATGAGCAGTTCTTC
.	TRBV20-1	TRBJ2-1	many	CSARYSYNEQFF	TGCAGTGCTAGATATTCCTACAATGAGCAGTTCTTC
.	TRBV3-1	TRBJ1-3	many	CASSQINGNTIYF	TGTGCCAGCAGCCAGATAAATGGAAACACCATATATTTT
.	TRBV6-5	TRBJ1-3	many	CASRGQGNTIYF	TGTGCCAGCAGAGGACAGGGAAACACCATATATTTT
.	TRBV6-2/TRBV6-3	TRBJ2-1	many	CASSLTMDYLQFF	TGTGCCAGCAGTCTGACCATGGACTACCTACAGTTCTTC
.	TRBV7-6	TRBJ2-1	many	CASLPQGLGTYNEQFF	TGTGCCAGCTTACCCCAGGGATTGGGTACCTACAATGAGCAGTTCTTC
TRBD2	TRBV30	TRBJ2-7	many	CAWSASGGTEQYF	TGTGCCTGGAGCGCTAGCGGGGGGACCGAGCAGTACTTC
.	TRBV10-1	TRBJ2-2	many	CASSRDSNTGELFF	TGCGCCAGCAGCCGGGACTCTAACACCGGGGAGCTGTTTTTT
.	TRBV19	TRBJ1-1	.	CASSKQGNVNTEAFF	TGTGCCAGTAGTAAACAGGGTAACGTGAACACTGAAGCTTTCTTT